The 28 T cell receptor gamma chains below come from one sample, sequenced in a study of gamma delta lymphoproliferative disorders and STAT genes. Sequencing used genomic DNA taken from PBMCs of patients and controls. TCRdb re-identified clones in the multiplex PCR reads via CATT. The data show 1,500 to 2,000 gamma-chain clones, 6% to 8% seen once. The sequenced sample was blood. These receptor sequences come from a human donor with gamma-delta T-cell large granular lymphocyte leukemia.

This clone is medium-sized (0.01 to 0.1%) within its sample. The CDR3: CACWIRHGWFKIF. The CDR3 coding sequence is TGTGCCTGCTGGATTAGGCATGGTTGGTTCAAGATATTT. The genes are TRGV11 and TRGJP1. Matching the DNA to germline supplied the J gene, which TCRdb does not give. TRGV11 is an ORF for which the function is uncertain. The trim removed 1 base at V and 7 bases at J, leaving 0 bases unmatched. The CDR3 extends over 13 amino acids.

There are a few counts of this clone. DNA of the CDR3: TGTGCCACCTGGGATAGGCCGGAGAAACTCTTT. Residues: CATWDRPEKLF. J is TRGJ1 or TRGJ2 and V is TRGV8. Germline matching of the DNA provided the J gene here, since TCRdb leaves it blank. The CDR3 has 11 residues. V was clipped by 0 bases and J by 11 bases; unmatched bases: 4. Germline V CDR1 and CDR2: VENAVY, YDSYNSRV.

This clone has just a few counts. This could be a read error, since a much larger clone is one nucleotide away. This chain joins TRGV2 and TRGJP1. TCRdb records no J gene; here it was assigned by comparing the DNA to germline. CDR3 length: 19 residues. Germline values: CDR1 EGSNGY, CDR2 YDSYNSKV. Trimming removed 1 base from V and 7 bases from J; junction bases left unmatched: 21. The CDR3 here is CATWDGPAHLYRDGWFKIF. The CDR3 nucleotides read TGTGCCACCTGGGACGGTCCAGCCCACCTGTATAGGGATGGTTGGTTCAAGATATTT.

About this clone: This DNA's translation differs at residue 6 from TCRdb's protein, which comes from a much larger clone; a read error is likely, and the protein shown is translated from the DNA. The J gene is TRGJP, the V gene TRGV9. TCRdb does not report a J gene; here it was assigned by matching the DNA to germline references. CDR3 size: 16 residues. Germline V gives CDR1 GITISATS, CDR2 ISYDGTV (reference sequence). J lost 7 bases, V lost 3 bases, and 6 bases had no gene match. CDR3 sequence: CALWEQRELGKKIKVF. Written as DNA, the CDR3 is TGTGCCTTGTGGGAGCAACGGGAGTTGGGCAAAAAAATCAAGGTATTT.

This clone has more than one count but fewer than ten. The chain uses TRGV2 and TRGJ1 or TRGJ2. TCRdb gives no J gene; it was assigned here by matching the DNA to germline. The CDR3 spans 11 residues. The germline gives CDR1 EGSNGY, CDR2 YDSYNSKV. Unmatched junction bases numbered 7, after V lost 8 bases and J lost 6 bases. CDR3 bases: TGTGCCACCTCCTCTTTTTATAAGAAACTCTTT. Translating it yields CATSSFYKKLF.

By its share, this clone is medium-sized (0.01 to 0.1%). Within the sample, other DNA sequences also encode this same CDR3. The chain recombines TRGV3 with TRGJ1 or TRGJ2. Here the J gene came from matching the DNA to germline, since TCRdb omits it. CDR3 length equals 13 residues. Trimming at V came to 0 bases and at J to 3 bases, leaving 2 bases not matched to a gene. Germline values: CDR1 VTNTFY, CDR2 YDVSTARD (reference sequence). The CDR3, as DNA: TGTGCCACCTGGGACAGGCCTTATTATAAGAAACTCTTT. Residues: CATWDRPYYKKLF.

V gene TRGV2 was called; the J gene was not. Germline values: CDR1 EGSNGY, CDR2 YDSYNSKV. CDR3 length: 14 residues. This chain's CDR3 is CATWDGDISPDQLF. CDR3 in DNA: TGTGCCACCTGGGACGGAGATATCAGTCCCGACCAGCTCTTT.

There are many counts of this clone. The rearrangement joins TRGV8 to TRGJ1 or TRGJ2. Germline matching of the DNA provided the J gene here, since TCRdb leaves it blank. V was pared by 0 bases and J by 3 bases, with 2 bases of the junction left unmatched. Germline lookup yields CDR1 VENAVY and CDR2 YDSYNSRV. The CDR3 covers 13 residues. CDR3 DNA sequence: TGTGCCACCTGGGATAGGCTTTATTATAAGAAACTCTTT. This encodes CATWDRLYYKKLF.

By share of the sample, this clone is medium-sized (0.01 to 0.1%). V gene TRGV8 combines with J gene TRGJ1 or TRGJ2. In the absence of a J gene in TCRdb, the DNA was matched to germline to assign it here. The germline V gene has CDR1 VENAVY and CDR2 YDSYNSRV. This CDR3 contains 14 residues. V shed 0 bases, J shed 2 bases, and the junction held 4 bases outside the gene matches. CDR3 sequence: CATWDRWDYYKKLF. Here the CDR3 DNA reads TGTGCCACCTGGGATAGGTGGGATTATTATAAGAAACTCTTT.

This clone is medium-sized. The V call is TRGV2, the J call TRGJ1 or TRGJ2. TCRdb offers no J gene call, so here the DNA was matched to germline to obtain one. The ends lost 2 bases at V and 2 bases at J; junction bases unmatched: 6. The CDR3 totals 14 residues. Per the germline V gene, CDR1 is EGSNGY and CDR2 is YDSYNSKV. The DNA of the CDR3 is TGTGCCACCTGGGACGCCAACCATTATTATAAGAAACTCTTT. It is translated as CATWDANHYYKKLF.

This clone is medium-sized in the sample. The chain carries TRGV2 and TRGJ1 or TRGJ2. As TCRdb names no J gene, one was assigned here on the basis of a DNA match to germline. Germline V gene lookup returns CDR1 EGSNGY and CDR2 YDSYNSKV. V gave up 0 bases and J gave up 12 bases; unmatched junction bases: 11. This CDR3 region has 13 residues. DNA for the CDR3: TGTGCCACCTGGGACGGGCTTTCAGTAGGGAAACTCTTT. Translated, it gives CATWDGLSVGKLF.

By share of the sample, this clone is medium-sized. This rearrangement joins TRGV2 to TRGJP1. TCRdb leaves out the J gene; it was filled in here by matching the DNA to germline. The CDR3 length is 12 residues. Germline values: CDR1 EGSNGY, CDR2 YDSYNSKV. V lost 3 bases and J lost 6; bases outside the gene matches: 1. The CDR3 region is CATWDSGWFKIF. CDR3 in DNA: TGTGCCACCTGGGACTCTGGTTGGTTCAAGATATTT.

In the case of this clone: It is unclear where the CDR3 begins or ends on the DNA, so no DNA is shown, and the CDR3 is as TCRdb lists it. The V gene call is TRGV11, and the J gene call is absent. TRGV11 is an ORF; its function is uncertain. Both ends counted, the CDR3 spans 15 residues. The CDR3 spells CTTVPAVITGRFKIF.

By its share, this clone is medium-sized. This chain connects TRGV8 to TRGJ1 or TRGJ2. The J gene is not listed in TCRdb, so it was assigned here from a DNA match to germline. The CDR3 totals 14 residues. Germline lookup yields CDR1 VENAVY and CDR2 YDSYNSRV. V lost 3 bases, J lost 2 bases, and 7 bases stayed unmatched. CDR3 DNA: TGTGCCACCTGGGATCAGGGGGATTATTATAAGAAACTCTTT. This sequence encodes CATWDQGDYYKKLF.

This clone is termed medium-sized. The chain couples TRGV10 to TRGJ1 or TRGJ2. TCRdb offers no J gene call, so here the DNA was matched to germline to obtain one. TRGV10 is an open reading frame, and its role is uncertain. V was clipped by 8 bases and J by 5 bases; unmatched bases: 7. The CDR3 length is 12 residues. The CDR3: CAAWGTNYKKLF. The CDR3 nucleotides are TGTGCTGCGTGGGGGACGAATTATAAGAAACTCTTT.

This clone is labeled as medium-sized. V and J are TRGV3 and TRGJ1 or TRGJ2. TCRdb carries no J gene annotation; the J gene was assigned here by matching the DNA with germline. Germline V lookup: CDR1 VTNTFY, CDR2 YDVSTARD (reference sequence). Trimming removed 0 bases from V and 12 bases from J; junction bases left unmatched: 11. The CDR3 has 13 residues. CDR3 residues: CATWDRVCGRKLF. CDR3 DNA sequence: TGTGCCACCTGGGACAGGGTGTGTGGTCGGAAACTCTTT.

This clone is termed medium-sized. The chain joins TRGV3 to TRGJ1 or TRGJ2. Matching the DNA to germline supplied the J gene, which TCRdb does not give. This CDR3 contains 12 residues. The V gene's germline CDR1 is VTNTFY and CDR2 YDVSTARD (reference sequence). The junction had 5 bases not matched to a gene; V was cut back by 0 bases and J by 9 bases. CDR3 residues: CATWDRLRKKLF. CDR3 in DNA: TGTGCCACCTGGGACAGGCTACGTAAGAAACTCTTT.

The genes are TRGV9 and TRGJ1 or TRGJ2. Matching the DNA to germline supplied the J gene, which TCRdb does not give. Germline values: CDR1 GITISATS, CDR2 ISYDGTV (reference sequence). V shed 3 bases and J 0 bases; nucleotides not matched to a gene: 5. The CDR3 length is 14 residues. The CDR3 here is CALWEHPNYYKKLF. The CDR3 DNA sequence: TGTGCCTTGTGGGAGCATCCGAATTATTATAAGAAACTCTTT.

This clone was counted a few times. The chain couples TRGV2 to TRGJ1 or TRGJ2. TCRdb leaves out the J gene; it was filled in here by matching the DNA to germline. Germline V gene data show CDR1 as EGSNGY and CDR2 as YDSYNSKV. The J segment lost 2 bases and the V segment lost 0 bases, leaving 10 bases of the junction unmatched. The CDR3 runs 16 residues. The CDR3 is CATWDGRAGYYYKKLF. CDR3 nucleotide sequence: TGTGCCACCTGGGACGGGCGGGCTGGGTATTATTATAAGAAACTCTTT.

A remark on this clone: It may be a read error: a sequence one base away is much more abundant. The chain has TRGV3 and TRGJP2. Matching the DNA to germline supplied the J gene, which TCRdb does not give. V gave up 8 bases and J gave up 12 bases; unmatched junction bases: 9. The CDR3 loop spans 11 amino acids. Germline-derived CDR1 and CDR2 are VTNTFY and YDVSTARD (reference sequence). The CDR3 loop reads CATLKRRIKTF. For the CDR3, the DNA is TGTGCCACCTTGAAACGTCGGATCAAGACGTTT.

By its share, this clone is medium-sized (0.01 to 0.1%). The V call is TRGV10, the J call TRGJ1 or TRGJ2. In the absence of a J gene in TCRdb, the DNA was matched to germline to assign it here. TRGV10 belongs to the ORF category, with a function that is uncertain. The CDR3 is 15 residues long. The ends lost 8 bases at V and 0 bases at J; junction bases unmatched: 11. The CDR3 region is CAAWDSPRNYYKKLF. The CDR3 DNA sequence: TGTGCTGCGTGGGATTCGCCCCGGAATTATTATAAGAAACTCTTT.

Within the sample, this clone is medium-sized (0.01 to 0.1%). This chain joins TRGV8 and TRGJP2. TCRdb gives no J gene; it was assigned here by matching the DNA to germline. This CDR3 is built from 13 residues. With 7 bases clipped from V and 3 bases from J, the junction kept 5 bases outside the gene matches. Per germline, CDR1 VENAVY and CDR2 YDSYNSRV. In DNA form, the CDR3 reads TGTGCCACCTGTGGGGGTAGTGATTGGATCAAGACGTTT. It yields the protein CATCGGSDWIKTF.

This clone appeared a few times. TCRdb's protein for this DNA is that of a much larger clone and differs from the translation at residue 15, likely a read error; the protein shown is the DNA translation. The CDR3 DNA follows: TGTGCCTTGTGGGAGGGGAACCTCTTCCAGTTGGGCAAAAAAAGCAAGGTATTT. The encoded protein is CALWEGNLFQLGKKSKVF. The rearrangement uses TRGV9 and TRGJP. No J gene was available from TCRdb, and it was assigned here by a germline match of the DNA. The CDR3 totals 18 residues. CDR1 and CDR2 from the germline V gene are GITISATS and ISYDGTV (reference sequence).

This clone ranks as medium-sized (0.01 to 0.1%). Other nucleotide sequences in the sample specify the same CDR3. The chain joins TRGV8 to TRGJ1 or TRGJ2. Germline matching of the DNA provided the J gene here, since TCRdb leaves it blank. The CDR3 contains 11 residues. Germline V gives CDR1 VENAVY, CDR2 YDSYNSRV. V was clipped by 3 bases and J by 12 bases; unmatched bases: 8. The CDR3 region is CATWDPMGKLF. Written as DNA, the CDR3 is TGTGCCACCTGGGATCCCATGGGGAAACTCTTT.

This clone is judged medium-sized. The identical CDR3 is also encoded by other nucleotide sequences in the sample. CDR3 protein: CATWDRRDYKKLF. CDR3 DNA sequence: TGTGCCACCTGGGACAGGCGAGATTATAAGAAACTCTTT. The V call is TRGV3, the J call TRGJ1 or TRGJ2. No J segment appears in TCRdb, so it was assigned here by matching the sequence to germline. The CDR3 length is 13 residues. Looked up from germline, CDR1 is VTNTFY and CDR2 is YDVSTARD (reference sequence). Losses at the gene ends were 0 bases for V and 5 bases for J; bases not matched to a gene: 4.

The rearrangement uses TRGV2 and TRGJP1. The J gene is absent in TCRdb and was assigned here via DNA matching to germline. CDR3 length: 13 amino acids. Germline CDR1 EGSNGY, CDR2 YDSYNSKV. Trimming cost V 3 bases and J 3 bases; bases outside gene matches: 1. The CDR3 DNA reads as TGTGCCACCTGGGACTCCACTGGTTGGTTCAAGATATTT. It translates to CATWDSTGWFKIF.

By share, this clone counts as medium-sized. The chain links TRGV10 to TRGJ1 or TRGJ2. TCRdb leaves out the J gene; it was filled in here by matching the DNA to germline. TRGV10 is noted as an ORF with a role that remains uncertain. The trim removed 8 bases at V and 7 bases at J, leaving 12 bases unmatched. There are 13 residues in the CDR3. CDR3 sequence: CAAWDPRGYKKLF. The CDR3 bases are TGTGCTGCGTGGGACCCCAGGGGATATAAGAAACTCTTT.

V is TRGV9 and J is TRGJ1 or TRGJ2. TCRdb carries no J gene annotation; the J gene was assigned here by matching the DNA with germline. Germline CDR1 GITISATS, CDR2 ISYDGTV (reference sequence). Trimming cost V 2 bases and J 11 bases; bases outside gene matches: 9. The CDR3 runs to 12 residues. CDR3 protein: CALWEAPPEKLF. DNA of the CDR3: TGTGCCTTGTGGGAGGCGCCCCCCGAGAAACTCTTT.